These T cell receptor beta chains were read from a single sample in a study of T cells after somatic rescue of genetic block. TCRdb keeps only in-frame clones here, not all; method: immunoSEQ multiplex PCR. This sample carries approximately 16,000 clones, about three quarters of them seen once, and the ten largest clones take about 30%. Source material: peripheral blood mononuclear cells (PBMCs). Receptors originate from a young man. CDR3s include the opening cysteine and the closing phenylalanine or tryptophan. The D gene is left open where the match is weak. Where a row states a size, it is once, few, many or the class of an expanded clone; other rows omit it.

v_gene: TRBV6-5
d_gene: -
abundance: -
j_gene: TRBJ2-7
CDR3aa: CASSYLRGDEQYF
CDR3nt: TGTGCCAGCAGTTACTTGAGGGGTGACGAGCAGTACTTC

v_gene: TRBV18
d_gene: -
abundance: -
j_gene: TRBJ1-2
CDR3aa: CASSPPSGNTYGYTF
CDR3nt: TGTGCCAGCTCACCACCATCCGGGAACACTTATGGCTACACCTTC

v_gene: TRBV4-1
d_gene: TRBD2
abundance: -
j_gene: TRBJ2-7
CDR3aa: CASSQEGLLAGGPGYEQYF
CDR3nt: TGCGCCAGCAGCCAAGAGGGCTTACTAGCGGGGGGGCCTGGGTACGAGCAGTACTTC

v_gene: TRBV27
d_gene: TRBD1
abundance: -
j_gene: TRBJ2-1
CDR3aa: CASSLSYPQQGAAYNEQFF
CDR3nt: TGTGCCAGCAGTTTATCGTACCCTCAACAGGGGGCCGCCTACAATGAGCAGTTCTTC

v_gene: TRBV5-1
d_gene: TRBD1
abundance: -
j_gene: TRBJ2-5
CDR3aa: CASSLTGGKETQYF
CDR3nt: TGCGCCAGCAGCTTGACAGGGGGGAAAGAGACCCAGTACTTC

v_gene: TRBV7-7
d_gene: -
abundance: -
j_gene: TRBJ1-1
CDR3aa: CASSPLWGTEAFF
CDR3nt: TGTGCCAGCAGCCCCTTGTGGGGCACTGAAGCTTTCTTT

v_gene: TRBV5-1
d_gene: TRBD1
abundance: -
j_gene: TRBJ2-7
CDR3aa: CASSLVPGQTYEQYF
CDR3nt: TGCGCCAGCAGCTTGGTACCGGGACAGACCTACGAGCAGTACTTC

v_gene: TRBV5-4
d_gene: TRBD2
abundance: -
j_gene: TRBJ2-3
CDR3aa: CASSPGLASKDTQYF
CDR3nt: TGTGCCAGCAGCCCAGGACTAGCGAGTAAAGATACGCAGTATTTT

v_gene: TRBV5-1
d_gene: -
abundance: -
j_gene: TRBJ1-2
CDR3aa: CASSLDGGSGFGYTF
CDR3nt: TGCGCCAGCAGCTTGGATGGGGGTTCGGGGTTTGGCTACACCTTC

v_gene: TRBV6-6
d_gene: TRBD2
abundance: -
j_gene: TRBJ2-1
CDR3aa: CASSYRTRNNEQFF
CDR3nt: TGTGCCAGCAGTTACAGGACTAGGAACAATGAGCAGTTCTTC

v_gene: TRBV28
d_gene: -
abundance: -
j_gene: TRBJ2-3
CDR3aa: CASSLVLVGAYTDTQYF
CDR3nt: TGTGCCAGCAGTTTGGTACTCGTAGGGGCGTACACAGATACGCAGTATTTT

v_gene: TRBV7-3
d_gene: TRBD2
abundance: once
j_gene: TRBJ2-5
CDR3aa: CASSPQLAGAKETQYF
CDR3nt: TGTGCCAGCAGCCCTCAACTAGCGGGGGCGAAAGAGACCCAGTACTTC

v_gene: TRBV15
d_gene: -
abundance: medium-sized
j_gene: TRBJ2-1
CDR3aa: CATSRDPNEQFF
CDR3nt: TGTGCCACCAGCAGAGATCCCAATGAGCAGTTCTTC